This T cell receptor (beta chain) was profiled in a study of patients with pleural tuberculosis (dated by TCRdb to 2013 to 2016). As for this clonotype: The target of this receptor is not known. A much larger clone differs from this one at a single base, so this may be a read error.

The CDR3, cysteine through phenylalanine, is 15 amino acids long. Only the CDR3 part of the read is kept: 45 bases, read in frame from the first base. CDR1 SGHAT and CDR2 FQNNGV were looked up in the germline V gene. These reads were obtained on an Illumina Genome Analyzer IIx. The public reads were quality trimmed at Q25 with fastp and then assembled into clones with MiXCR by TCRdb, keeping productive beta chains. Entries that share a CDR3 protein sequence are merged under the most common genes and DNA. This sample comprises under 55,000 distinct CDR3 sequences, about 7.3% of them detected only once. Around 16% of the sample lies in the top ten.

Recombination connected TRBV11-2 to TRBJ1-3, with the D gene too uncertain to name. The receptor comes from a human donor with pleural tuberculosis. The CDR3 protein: CANSFMTGAGNTIYF. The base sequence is TGTGCCAACAGCTTCATGACGGGTGCTGGAAACACCATATATTTT. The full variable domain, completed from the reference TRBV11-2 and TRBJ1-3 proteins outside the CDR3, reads EAGVAQSPRYKIIEKRQSVAFWCNPISGHATLYWYQQILGQGPKLLIQFQNNGVVDDSQLPKDRFSAERLKGVDSTLKIQPAKLEDSAVYLCANSFMTGAGNTIYFGEGSWLTVV.